The clone carrying this TCR beta chain was recorded at least ten times. Antigen specificity is unknown. V lost 8 bases and J lost 5; bases outside the gene matches: 11. The CDR3 is 15 residues long. Per germline, CDR1 SGHVS and CDR2 FNYEAQ. The data derive from a study of Graves' ophthalmopathy and Graves' hyperthyroidism. The study recruited hyperthyroidism patients aged 18 to 65 who were newly diagnosed, under 2 months' duration. Enrollment excluded any patients with other autoimmune diseases, uncontrolled infections, pregnancy or lactation. RNA transcripts were the source from which TCR beta CDR3 regions were amplified. RT-PCR in the first round used HTBI primers; a second-round multiplex PCR followed. TCRdb called the multiplex PCR reads again in MiXCR, with one record for every CDR3 protein. This table holds over a million distinct CDR3 sequences, 35% to 45% found once. Study outcomes and limitations: Ophthalmopathy cases were distinguished from stable hyperthyroidism by a 13-signature model, reaching 87.88% sensitivity and around 80% specificity. The authors also found most expanded thyroid clonotypes above 0.001 frequency in blood.

Sample: peripheral blood or thyroid tissue (not recorded which). The chain couples TRBV7-6 to TRBJ2-5; 10 bases are a match to TRBD2. The clonotype comes from an adult man with Graves' hyperthyroidism. This CDR3 reads CASVTSGGASETQYF. The CDR3, as DNA: TGTGCCAGCGTCACCAGCGGGGGGGCTTCGGAGACCCAGTACTTC. Full variable domain (outside the CDR3, taken from reference TRBV7-6 and TRBJ2-5): GAGVSQSPRYKVTKRGQDVALRCDPISGHVSLYWYRQALGQGPEFLTYFNYEAQQDKSGLPNDRFSAERPEGSISTLTIQRTEQRDSAMYRCASVTSGGASETQYFGPGTRLLVL.